This T cell receptor beta chain comes out of a study of blood T cell repertoires in COVID-19. Overall study: There were acute and convalescent COVID-19 samples, and they came from the United States, Italy and Spain.

This CDR3 has 13 amino acids. Between the trimmed V and J ends, which lost 6 bases and 4 bases, there was a span of 11 bases. TCRdb's copy holds only in-frame clones and misses some; the assay was immunoSEQ multiplex PCR. Of under 150,000 clones in the sample, about 92% were seen once. The receptor's source is a man aged 45-65 years with active COVID-19. This sequence joins TRBV12-3 or TRBV12-4 and TRBJ2-3; no firm D call. Material: peripheral blood. CDR3 sequence (DNA): TGTGCCAGCAGCACTAATCTTCCAGATACGCAGTATTTT. The encoded protein is CASSTNLPDTQYF.